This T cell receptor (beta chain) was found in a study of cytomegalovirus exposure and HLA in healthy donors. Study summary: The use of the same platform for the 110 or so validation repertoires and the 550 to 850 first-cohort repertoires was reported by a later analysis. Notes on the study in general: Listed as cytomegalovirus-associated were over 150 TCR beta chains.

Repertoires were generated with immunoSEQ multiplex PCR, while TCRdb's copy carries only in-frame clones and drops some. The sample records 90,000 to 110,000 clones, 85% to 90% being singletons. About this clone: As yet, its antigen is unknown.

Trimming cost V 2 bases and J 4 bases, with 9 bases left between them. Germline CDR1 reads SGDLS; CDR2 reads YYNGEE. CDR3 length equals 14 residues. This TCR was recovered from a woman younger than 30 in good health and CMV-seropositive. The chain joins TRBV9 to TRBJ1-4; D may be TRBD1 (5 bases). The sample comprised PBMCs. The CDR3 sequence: CASSVGGGNEKLFF. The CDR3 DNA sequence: TGTGCCAGCAGCGTCGGCGGGGGTAATGAAAAACTGTTTTTT.